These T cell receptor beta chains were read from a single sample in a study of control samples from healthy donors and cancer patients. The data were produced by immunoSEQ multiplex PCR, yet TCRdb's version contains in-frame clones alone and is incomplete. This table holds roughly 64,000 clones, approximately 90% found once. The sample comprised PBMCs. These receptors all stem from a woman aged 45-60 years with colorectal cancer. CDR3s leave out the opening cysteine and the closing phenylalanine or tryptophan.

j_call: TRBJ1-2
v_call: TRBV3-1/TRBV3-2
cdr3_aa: ASSRAGGAVYGYT

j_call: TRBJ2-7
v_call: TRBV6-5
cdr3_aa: ASSSPEEQY

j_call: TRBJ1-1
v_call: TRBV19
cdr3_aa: ASTPGEFMNTEAF

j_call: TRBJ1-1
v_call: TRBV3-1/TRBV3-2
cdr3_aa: ASSQTTGGNTEAF

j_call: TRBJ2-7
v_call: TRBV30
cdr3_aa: AWSGATPEGEQY

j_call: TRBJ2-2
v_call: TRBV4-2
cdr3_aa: ASSLHGRLDAGELF

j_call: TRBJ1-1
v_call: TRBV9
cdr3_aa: ASTKGSENTEAF

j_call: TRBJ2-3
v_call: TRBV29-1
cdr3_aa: SVLTDTQY

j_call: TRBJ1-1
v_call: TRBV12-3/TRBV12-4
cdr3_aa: ASSLRWTEAF

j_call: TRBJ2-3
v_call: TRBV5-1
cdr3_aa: ASNGRGDTDTQY

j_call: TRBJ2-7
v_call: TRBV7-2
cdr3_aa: ASSLIPAGAYEQY

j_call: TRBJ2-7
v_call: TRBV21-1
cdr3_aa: ASSKAHGQAVYEQY

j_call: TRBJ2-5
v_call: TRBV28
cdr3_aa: ASSSMGGETQY

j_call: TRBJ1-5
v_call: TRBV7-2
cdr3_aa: ASAGDSNQPQH

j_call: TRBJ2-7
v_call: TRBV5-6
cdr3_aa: ASSLRRYEQY

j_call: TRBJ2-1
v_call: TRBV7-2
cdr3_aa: ASSALAGGAHNEQF

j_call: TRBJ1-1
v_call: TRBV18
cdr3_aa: ASSPPGQSREAF

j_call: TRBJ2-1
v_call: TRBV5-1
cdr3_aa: ASSLGPGVEQF

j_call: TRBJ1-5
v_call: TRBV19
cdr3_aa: ASSIQGGNQPQH

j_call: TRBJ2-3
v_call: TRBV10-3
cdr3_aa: ATMGRTSTDTQY

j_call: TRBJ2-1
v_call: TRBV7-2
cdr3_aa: ASSLAGVAGGRQF

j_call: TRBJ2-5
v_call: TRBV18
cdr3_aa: ASSPGVGETQY

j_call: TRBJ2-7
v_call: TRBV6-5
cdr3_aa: ATPKGGEQY

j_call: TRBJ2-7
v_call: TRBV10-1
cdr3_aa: ASSEDNTGTSGPAEQY

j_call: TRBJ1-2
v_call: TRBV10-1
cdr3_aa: ASSESGKDYGYT

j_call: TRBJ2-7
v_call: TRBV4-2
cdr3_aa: ASSQDIGGGYEQY

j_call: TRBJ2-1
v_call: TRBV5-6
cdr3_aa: ASSGDRALSGQF

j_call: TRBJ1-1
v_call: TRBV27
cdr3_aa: ASSLVLNTEAF

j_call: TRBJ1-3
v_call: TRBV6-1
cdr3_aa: ASSEVSVGGNTIY

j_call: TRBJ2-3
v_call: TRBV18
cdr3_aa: ASSPTSGPTDTQY

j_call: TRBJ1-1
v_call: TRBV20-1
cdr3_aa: SARSALEAF

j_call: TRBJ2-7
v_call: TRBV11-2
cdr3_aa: ASSSPDRGQYEQY

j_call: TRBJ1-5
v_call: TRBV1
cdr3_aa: TSTPVLNQPQH

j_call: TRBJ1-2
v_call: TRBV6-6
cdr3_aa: ASSFNRDGYT

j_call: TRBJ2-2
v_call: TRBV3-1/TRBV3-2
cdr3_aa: ASSQGVGELF

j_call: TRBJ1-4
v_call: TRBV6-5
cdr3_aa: ASSFAGGPTNEKLF

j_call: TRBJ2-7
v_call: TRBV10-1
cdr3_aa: ASSPGDRIYEQY

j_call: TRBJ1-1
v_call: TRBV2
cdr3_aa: ASLYGDTEAF

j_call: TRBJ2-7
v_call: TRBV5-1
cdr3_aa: ASKLGNYEQY

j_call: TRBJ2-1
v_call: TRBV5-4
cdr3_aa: ASSPGAPSNEQF

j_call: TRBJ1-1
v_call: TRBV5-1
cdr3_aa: ASSLFPDRAPAEAF

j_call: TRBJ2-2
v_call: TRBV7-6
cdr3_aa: ASSNPGGDGELF

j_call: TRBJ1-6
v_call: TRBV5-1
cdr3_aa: ASSVGDRAAGAYNSPLH

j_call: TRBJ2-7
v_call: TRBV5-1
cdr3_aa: ASRRGLAEPSYEQY

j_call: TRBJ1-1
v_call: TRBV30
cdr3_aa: AGARVNTEAF

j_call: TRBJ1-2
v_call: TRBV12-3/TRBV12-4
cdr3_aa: ASSSSNYGYT

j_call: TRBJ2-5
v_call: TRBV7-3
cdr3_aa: ASSPGLAGGRGETQY

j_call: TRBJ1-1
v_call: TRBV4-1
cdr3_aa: ASSQAPAGNTEAF

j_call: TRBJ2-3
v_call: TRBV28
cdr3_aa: ASGRVSSTDTQY

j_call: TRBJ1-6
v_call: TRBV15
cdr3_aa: ATSRGIQGLILNSPLH

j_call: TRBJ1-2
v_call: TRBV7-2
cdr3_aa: ASSPPGQGIT

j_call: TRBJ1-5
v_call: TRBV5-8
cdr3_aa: ASSGRVNSNQPQH

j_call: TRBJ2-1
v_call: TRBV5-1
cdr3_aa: ASSLEWLAGEWGNEQF

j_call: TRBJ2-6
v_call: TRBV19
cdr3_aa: ASSTSTGANVLT